The entry below describes one T cell receptor beta chain. What it binds is not known. This sample is drawn from a study of CD4 T cells in relation to SARS-CoV-2 and coronaviruses. Study at large: Of the patients, under 10 were male, 4 female, two Hispanic.

Libraries were prepared by immunoSEQ multiplex PCR; TCRdb keeps only in-frame clonotypes and omits some of them. The table lists approximately 40,000 clones, around 80% of them singletons. CD4 enrichment then naive enrichment separated naive from memory CD4+ cells. For approximately 10 days, roughly 9 x 10^4 sorted CD4+ cells grew with T cell-depleted PBMCs and CEF. The sequence was obtained from an adult with COVID-19. The sample was memory CD4+ T cells from PBMCs, cultured in vitro.

CDR3 coding DNA: TGTGCCAGCACGACCGGGACGGGCACAGATACGCAGTATTTT. Its translation is CASTTGTGTDTQYF. The chain combines TRBV6-5 with TRBJ2-3; D may correspond to TRBD1 or TRBD2 (5 bases each). The CDR3 runs to 14 residues. CDR1 and CDR2 from the germline V gene are MNHEY and SVGAGI. V shed 7 bases and J shed 1 base, with 12 bases lying between them.